The 16 T cell receptor beta chains below all came from one sample that was sequenced in a study of Graves' ophthalmopathy and Graves' hyperthyroidism. RNA transcripts provided the template for amplifying TCR beta CDR3 regions. RT-PCR with HTBI primers came first, then second-round multiplex PCR. Via MiXCR, TCRdb re-called the multiplex PCR reads, giving one row per CDR3 protein. The sample carries about 620,000 distinct CDR3 sequences, over 20% recorded once. Sequenced: peripheral blood. The source of these receptors is a woman younger than 35 with stable Graves' hyperthyroidism. Some clones in this sample may be carry-over from other donors' samples.

This rearrangement joins TRBV12-3 or TRBV12-4 to TRBJ1-5, with 7 bases aligning to TRBD1. Trimming took 6 bases from V and 5 from J; bases not matched to a gene: 4. This CDR3 region has 13 residues. The CDR3, as DNA: TGTGCCAGCAGATTCACAGGGGATCAGCCCCAGCATTTT. Protein sequence: CASRFTGDQPQHF.

This clonotype was counted at least ten times. The chain has TRBV7-2 and TRBJ2-5; 7 nucleotides match TRBD1. Germline lookup yields CDR1 SGHTA and CDR2 FQGNSA. The CDR3 has 16 residues. The V gene end was trimmed by 0 bases and the J gene end by 5 bases; junction bases not matched to a gene: 9. The CDR3 region has the DNA TGTACCAGCAGCTTAGCGAGGACAGGAGGTTATGAGACCCAGTACTTC. Amino acid sequence: CTSSLARTGGYETQYF.

The rearrangement joins TRBV6-5 to TRBJ1-1; D is uncertain. Trimming cost V 0 bases and J 4 bases, with 15 bases left between them. Per germline, CDR1 MNHEY and CDR2 SVGAGI. The CDR3 covers 16 residues. CDR3: CASSYSSSGWGTEAFF. The CDR3 nucleotides are TGTGCCAGCAGTTACTCGAGTAGCGGGTGGGGCACTGAAGCTTTCTTT.

This chain uses TRBV5-1 with TRBJ1-1, with TRBD1 as a possible D gene (5 bases). This CDR3 is built from 16 residues. V was pared by 2 bases and J by 4 bases, with 18 bases between. Germline V gives CDR1 SGHRS, CDR2 YFSETQ. DNA for the CDR3: TGCGCCAGCAGCTTATTCGGCATTAGGGGTGGCACTGAAGCTTTCTTT. Protein sequence: CASSLFGIRGGTEAFF.

This clonotype was counted many times. The genes are TRBV15 and TRBJ2-7; 10 positions agree with TRBD2. From germline, CDR1 is LNHNV and CDR2 YYDKDF (reference sequence). Losses at the gene ends were 3 bases for V and 0 bases for J; bases not matched to a gene: 5. The CDR3 sequence is 16 residues long. The CDR3, as DNA: TGTGCCACCAGCAGGGCACTAGCGGGAAGCTCCTACGAGCAGTACTTC. It translates to CATSRALAGSSYEQYF. The whole variable domain, remainder taken from reference TRBV15 and TRBJ2-7, is DAMVIQNPRYQVTQFGKPVTLSCSQTLNHNVMYWYQQKSSQAPKLLFHYYDKDFNNEADTPDNFQSRRPNTSFCFLDIRSPGLGDTAMYLCATSRALAGSSYEQYFGPGTRLTVT.

The chain links TRBV12-3 or TRBV12-4 to TRBJ2-4; D may be TRBD2 (6 bases). This CDR3 is 12 amino acids long. V was shortened by 8 bases and J by 8 bases, with 13 bases between the two germline ends. The CDR3 spells CASQGGLDIQYF. CDR3 in DNA: TGTGCCAGCCAGGGAGGCCTGGACATTCAGTACTTC.

This clonotype has ten or more counts. The chain uses TRBV13 and TRBJ2-7; the D gene is possibly TRBD2 (6 bases). The CDR3 is made up of 13 amino acids. The germline CDR1 and CDR2 sequences are PRHDT and FYEKMQ (reference sequence). The V and J ends lost 2 bases and 3 bases respectively, with 8 bases between them. CDR3 sequence (DNA): TGTGCCAGCAGCTTATGGGGAGGCTACGAGCAGTACTTC. As protein: CASSLWGGYEQYF.

This clonotype has a single count. V usage is TRBV12-3 or TRBV12-4 and J usage is TRBJ1-3, with D uncertain. V was clipped by 5 bases and J by 4 bases, with 15 bases between them. CDR3 length: 15 amino acids. CDR3 sequence (DNA): TGTGCCAGCAGTCGGGTAGAACAGCGAGGAAACACCATATATTTT. The encoded protein is CASSRVEQRGNTIYF.

This clonotype has a count of ten or more. This chain connects TRBV7-9 to TRBJ1-5; TRBD1 is a possible D gene (6 bases). Germline V gene lookup returns CDR1 SEHNR and CDR2 FQNEAQ (reference sequence). CDR3 size: 14 residues. V was clipped by 5 bases and J by 6 bases, with 14 bases between them. For the CDR3, the DNA is TGTGCCAGCAGCCTTGGGGGCCTCGGTCAGCCCCAGCATTTT. Translation: CASSLGGLGQPQHF.

At least ten counts were recorded for this clonotype. The CDR3 sequence: CAISDMGQGAYEQYF. The CDR3 bases are TGTGCCATCAGTGACATGGGACAGGGGGCTTACGAGCAGTACTTC. The chain has TRBV10-3 and TRBJ2-7, with 12 bases that match TRBD1. CDR3 length: 15 amino acids. V was clipped by 3 bases and J by 4 bases; unmatched bases: 4. The V gene's germline CDR1 is ENHRY and CDR2 SYGVKD.

This clonotype occurred many times. The chain uses TRBV7-8 and TRBJ2-5, with 7 bases lining up with TRBD1. There are 14 residues in the CDR3. Looked up from germline, CDR1 is SGHVS and CDR2 is FQNEAQ. V lost 5 bases and J lost 5; bases outside the gene matches: 8. As DNA, the CDR3 is TGTGCCAGCAGCCTTAAGGGGGCCTACGAGACCCAGTACTTC. Translating it yields CASSLKGAYETQYF.

This clonotype was found many times. The rearrangement links TRBV5-1 to TRBJ2-7, with 13 bases aligning to TRBD2. CDR3 length equals 16 residues. Germline CDR1 reads SGHRS; CDR2 reads YFSETQ. Trimming removed 2 bases from V and 3 bases from J; junction bases left unmatched: 5. The CDR3 loop reads CASSLLAGGIYYEQYF. The CDR3 nucleotides read TGCGCCAGCAGCTTACTAGCGGGGGGGATCTACTACGAGCAGTACTTC.

In its sample, this clonotype was seen many times. This chain uses TRBV6-1 with TRBJ1-3, with no clear D. V lost 2 bases, J lost 5 bases, and 10 bases lay in between. Germline V gives CDR1 MNHNS, CDR2 SASEGT. CDR3 length equals 14 residues. The CDR3 DNA is TGTGCCAGCAGTGAACAGCGCAGGCGAAACACCATATATTTT. Translation: CASSEQRRRNTIYF.

This clonotype was observed many times. This CDR3 is CASRFGTAYGYTF. CDR3 nucleotide sequence: TGTGCCAGCAGGTTCGGGACAGCCTATGGCTACACCTTC. This sequence joins TRBV12-3 or TRBV12-4 and TRBJ1-2; 7 bases are a match to TRBD1. V was pared by 6 bases and J by 4 bases, with 5 bases of the junction left unmatched. This CDR3 spans 13 amino acids.

This clonotype was detected many times. This chain links TRBV6-5 with TRBJ1-5; TRBD1 matches at 8 bases. The CDR3 has 16 residues. The ends lost 5 bases at V and 4 bases at J; junction bases unmatched: 10. Per the germline V gene, CDR1 is MNHEY and CDR2 is SVGAGI. The CDR3 here is CASSLSRTGGNQPQHF. DNA of the CDR3: TGTGCCAGCAGTCTTAGTAGAACAGGGGGGAATCAGCCCCAGCATTTT.

The rearrangement links TRBV2 to TRBJ2-4; D gene uncertain. V was cut by 2 bases and J by 13 bases, with 15 bases left in between. There are 13 residues in the CDR3. The germline V gene has CDR1 SNHLY and CDR2 FYNNEI. CDR3 bases: TGTGCCAGCAGTGAATCGGTTGGGGTTACCCAGTACTTC. The encoded protein is CASSESVGVTQYF.